This is a list of T cell receptor beta chains from one sample in a study of cytomegalovirus exposure and HLA in healthy donors. Generated by immunoSEQ multiplex PCR, the TCRdb table keeps only in-frame clones and is missing some. There are about 150,000 clones in the sample; roughly a tenth occur only once, and about 2% lies in the top ten. Material for sequencing was PBMCs. The receptor source for this set is a male donor in good health and CMV-seronegative. The CDR3 runs from the conserved cysteine through the conserved F or W. D genes are given only for firm matches. Part of the rows lack a size; the others show once, few, many or a class for expanded clones.

TGTGCCAGCAGTTACTCGAGTCGGGGTTTAAACACTGAAGCTTTCTTT	CASSYSSRGLNTEAFF	TRBV6-5	TRBJ1-1	NA	few
TGTGCCAGCAGTCCCGGGACAAGGACCACTGGCTACACCTTC	CASSPGTRTTGYTF	TRBV6-5	TRBJ1-2	NA	NA
TGCGCCAGCAGCCAAGTTTACCCAGGGATCAACTATGGCTACACCTTC	CASSQVYPGINYGYTF	TRBV4-1	TRBJ1-2	NA	NA
TGCGCCAGCAGCTCCTGGGACAGCCGGGACGAGCAGTACTTC	CASSSWDSRDEQYF	TRBV5-1	TRBJ2-7	TRBD1	NA
TGCGCCAGCAGCCAAGACCCGGACTTCTACGAGCAGTACTTC	CASSQDPDFYEQYF	TRBV4-1	TRBJ2-7	NA	NA
TGCAGCGCTGAAGGTAACACCAACTACGAGCAGTACTTC	CSAEGNTNYEQYF	TRBV29-1	TRBJ2-7	NA	NA
TGTGCCAGCAGCTTAGGGGACAGGGCCCTACAGCCCCAGCATTTT	CASSLGDRALQPQHF	TRBV7-9	TRBJ1-5	TRBD1	few
TGTGCCAGCACAGGGACTCTGAACACTGAAGCTTTCTTT	CASTGTLNTEAFF	TRBV2	TRBJ1-1	NA	NA
TGTGCCAGCAGTTTTGGACGGGGGTATGGCTACACCTTC	CASSFGRGYGYTF	TRBV27	TRBJ1-2	NA	few
TGTGCCAGCAGTGAAGATCCAGATTACTACGAGCAGTACTTC	CASSEDPDYYEQYF	TRBV6-1	TRBJ2-7	NA	NA
TGTGCTACACAGCGGGCTTCGGAATGGGACGAGCAGTACTTC	CATQRASEWDEQYF	TRBV2	TRBJ2-7	NA	few
TGTGCCAGCAGTTACTCCATCGGGGTCAGCCAGCCCCAGCATTTT	CASSYSIGVSQPQHF	TRBV6-6	TRBJ1-5	NA	NA
TGCGCCAGCAGCTTGGACATAGCGCAGCGCTACACCTTC	CASSLDIAQRYTF	TRBV5-1	TRBJ1-2	NA	NA
TGTGCCACCAGCAGAGAAACCGCGAGGGTGAACACTGAAGCTTTCTTT	CATSRETARVNTEAFF	TRBV15	TRBJ1-1	NA	NA
TGTGCCAGTAGTCCCGCCAGGACAGGCCGAACCTCCTACGAGCAGTACTTC	CASSPARTGRTSYEQYF	TRBV19	TRBJ2-7	TRBD1	few
TGTGCCAGCGGAGAACTAGGGCTCACAGATACGCAGTATTTT	CASGELGLTDTQYF	TRBV28	TRBJ2-3	NA	NA
TGTGCCTGGAGTGATTGGCAGGACTACGAGCAGTACTTC	CAWSDWQDYEQYF	TRBV30	TRBJ2-7	NA	NA
TGTGCCAGCAGTTACCCGCGGGAGGGAACCTACGAGCAGTACTTC	CASSYPREGTYEQYF	TRBV6-5	TRBJ2-7	TRBD2	NA
TGTGCCAGCAGCCCCCTCACGAGGCCGACCTACGAGCAGTACTTC	CASSPLTRPTYEQYF	TRBV9	TRBJ2-7	NA	NA
TGCGCCAGCAGCTTGTTACCCGGGACAGGGCAAGAGACCCAGTACTTC	CASSLLPGTGQETQYF	TRBV5-1	TRBJ2-5	TRBD1	NA
TGTGCCAGCAGAACAGGGCAGGGACAGCCTAATTCACCCCTCCACTTT	CASRTGQGQPNSPLHF	TRBV28	TRBJ1-6	TRBD1	NA
TGTGCCAGTAGTATAGCGCCCAGGGGGCCGGCCGGGGAGCTGTTTTTT	CASSIAPRGPAGELFF	TRBV19	TRBJ2-2	TRBD1	NA
TGCGCCAGCAGCTTTGGTGACACAACCTACGAGCAGTACTTC	CASSFGDTTYEQYF	TRBV5-1	TRBJ2-7	NA	NA
TGTGCCAGCAGTTCCCCGGGTTCCCAAGAGACCCAGTACTTC	CASSSPGSQETQYF	TRBV27	TRBJ2-5	NA	few
TGTGCCAGTACCGGGGGGACAGGGGGTTACAATCAGCCCCAGCATTTT	CASTGGTGGYNQPQHF	TRBV19	TRBJ1-5	TRBD1	NA
TGCGCCAGCAGCTTCGGGCAGGGGAGCAATCAGCCCCAGCATTTT	CASSFGQGSNQPQHF	TRBV5-1	TRBJ1-5	NA	NA
TGTGCCAGCAGCTACGGACTAGACGGGCAAGAGACCCAGTACTTC	CASSYGLDGQETQYF	TRBV5-6	TRBJ2-5	TRBD2	NA
TGTGCCAGCAGCCGTCCCGGGACAGGGATCACTGAAGCTTTCTTT	CASSRPGTGITEAFF	TRBV7-9	TRBJ1-1	TRBD1	few
TGTGCCAGCAGTGTGACAGGGGGCGCCTTAGGTGAAAAACTGTTTTTT	CASSVTGGALGEKLFF	TRBV2	TRBJ1-4	TRBD1	NA
TGTGCCAGCAGCTTGGAGTTGGTAAGCAATCAGCCCCAGCATTTT	CASSLELVSNQPQHF	TRBV7-2	TRBJ1-5	NA	few
TGTGCCAGCAGCTTAGTAGGGCGGGCCAGCGACTACACCTTC	CASSLVGRASDYTF	TRBV7-9	TRBJ1-2	NA	NA
TGTGCCGCTACCCCTCTGGGGCTCTCCTACGAGCAGTACTTC	CAATPLGLSYEQYF	TRBV28	TRBJ2-7	NA	NA
TGTGCCAGCAGTTACGGGCGGGGCCTTAGCACAGATACGCAGTATTTT	CASSYGRGLSTDTQYF	TRBV6-6	TRBJ2-3	NA	NA
TGCGCCAGCAGCTTGGCCGGGGGAATACGAACCACTGAAGCTTTCTTT	CASSLAGGIRTTEAFF	TRBV5-1	TRBJ1-1	NA	few
TGTGCCAGCAGCTTGACGCCGGCGGGACAGGGGCGGTTCTTC	CASSLTPAGQGRFF	TRBV5-6	TRBJ2-1	TRBD1	few
TGTGCCAGCAGCTCCTACCAGGGGGGCGGAAACACCATATATTTT	CASSSYQGGGNTIYF	TRBV7-2	TRBJ1-3	TRBD1	few
TGTGCCAGCAGCTTAGAGGGGGCGGGGTCCTACGAGCAGTACTTC	CASSLEGAGSYEQYF	TRBV7-2	TRBJ2-7	NA	NA
TGTGCCAGCAGCGCCGGGACAGGGGCAAGAGAGCAGTTCTTC	CASSAGTGAREQFF	TRBV2	TRBJ2-1	TRBD1	few
TGCAGCGCTGGAGTCGACTATGGCTACACCTTC	CSAGVDYGYTF	TRBV29-1	TRBJ1-2	NA	few
TGTGCCAGTAGTATAAAAAGAGAGGGACGGGGGGGCAATCAGCCCCAGCATTTT	CASSIKREGRGGNQPQHF	TRBV19	TRBJ1-5	NA	NA
TGTGCTAGCAGCTTAGGGGCCAGGGGGGAGACCCAGTACTTC	CASSLGARGETQYF	TRBV7-7	TRBJ2-5	TRBD1	few
TGTGCCAGCAGTTCGGCGGGGTCTGGAAAGACCCAGTACTTC	CASSSAGSGKTQYF	TRBV28	TRBJ2-5	NA	NA
TGTGCCAGCAGCCAAGGACAGGGCAGGAACACCGGGGAGCTGTTTTTT	CASSQGQGRNTGELFF	TRBV4-2	TRBJ2-2	TRBD1	NA
TGTGCCAGCAGTTCGGTCGGGATGGCCCCCTACGAGCAGTACTTC	CASSSVGMAPYEQYF	TRBV27	TRBJ2-7	NA	NA
TGTGCCAGCAGCCACCTCTGGGGCCTCACAGATACGCAGTATTTT	CASSHLWGLTDTQYF	TRBV5-6	TRBJ2-3	NA	few
TGTGCCAGCAGTTTATTCGGGGTCGGGGACACTGAAGCTTTCTTT	CASSLFGVGDTEAFF	TRBV27	TRBJ1-1	NA	few
TGTGCCAGTAGTATATCCCCGGACAGGATCTCCTACGAGCAGTACTTC	CASSISPDRISYEQYF	TRBV19	TRBJ2-7	TRBD1	NA
TGCGCCAGCAGCCAAGGGACAGGGAAGTATGGCTACACCTTC	CASSQGTGKYGYTF	TRBV4-1	TRBJ1-2	TRBD1	NA